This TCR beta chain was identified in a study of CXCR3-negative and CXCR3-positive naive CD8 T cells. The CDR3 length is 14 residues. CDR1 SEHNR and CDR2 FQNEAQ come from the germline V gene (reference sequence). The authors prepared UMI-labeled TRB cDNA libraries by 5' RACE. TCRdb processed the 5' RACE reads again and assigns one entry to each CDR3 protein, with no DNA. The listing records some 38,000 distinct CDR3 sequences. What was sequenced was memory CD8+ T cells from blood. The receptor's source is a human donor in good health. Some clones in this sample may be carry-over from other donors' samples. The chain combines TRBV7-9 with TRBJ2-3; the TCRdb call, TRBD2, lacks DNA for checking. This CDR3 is CASSWERAPDTQYF. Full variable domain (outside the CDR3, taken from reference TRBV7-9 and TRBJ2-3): DTGVSQNPRHKITKRGQNVTFRCDPISEHNRLYWYRQTLGQGPEFLTYFQNEAQLEKSRLLSDRFSAERPKGSFSTLEIQRTEQGDSAMYLCASSWERAPDTQYFGPGTRLTVL.